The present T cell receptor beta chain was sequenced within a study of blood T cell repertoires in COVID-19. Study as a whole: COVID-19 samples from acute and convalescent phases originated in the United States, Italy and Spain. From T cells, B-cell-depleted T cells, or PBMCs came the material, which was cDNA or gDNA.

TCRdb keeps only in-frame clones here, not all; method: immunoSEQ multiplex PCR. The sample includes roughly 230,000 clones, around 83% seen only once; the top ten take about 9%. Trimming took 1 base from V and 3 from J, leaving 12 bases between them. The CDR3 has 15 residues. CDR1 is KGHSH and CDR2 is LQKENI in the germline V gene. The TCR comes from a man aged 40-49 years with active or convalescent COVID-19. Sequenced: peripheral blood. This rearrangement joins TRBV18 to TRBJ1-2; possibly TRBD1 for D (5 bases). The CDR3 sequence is CASSPLDGGDYGYTF. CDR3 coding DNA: TGTGCCAGCTCACCACTAGACGGGGGAGACTATGGCTACACCTTC.